Listed below are T cell receptor beta chains from one sample, sequenced in a study of blood T cell repertoires in COVID-19. This table comes from immunoSEQ multiplex PCR, and its TCRdb copy is limited to in-frame clones, with some not included. This sample has fewer than 350,000 clones, with approximately 90% found just once. Material for sequencing was PBMCs or T cells enriched from blood (not recorded which). The receptors come from a middle-aged woman with acute COVID-19. CDR3s include the opening cysteine and the closing phenylalanine or tryptophan. A D gene is named only where the DNA matches it firmly. Some rows mark clone size as missing; the rest say once, few, many or name a class of expanded clone.

abundance: NA
d_gene: TRBD2
j_gene: TRBJ2-4
v_gene: TRBV5-5
CDR3nt: TGTGCCAGCAGCTTAGGTAGCGGGACTGCCAAAAACATTCAGTACTTC
CDR3aa: CASSLGSGTAKNIQYF

abundance: few
d_gene: NA
j_gene: TRBJ2-5
v_gene: TRBV7-2
CDR3nt: TGTGCCAGCAGGCTACACACAGGGTCAGCGGCCCAGTACTTC
CDR3aa: CASRLHTGSAAQYF

abundance: few
d_gene: NA
j_gene: TRBJ1-5
v_gene: TRBV27
CDR3nt: TGTGCCAGCAGTTTTGAGGGGGTCGGGAATCAGCCCCAGCATTTT
CDR3aa: CASSFEGVGNQPQHF

abundance: NA
d_gene: NA
j_gene: TRBJ2-7
v_gene: TRBV19
CDR3nt: TGTGCCAGTAGCCGAAGACAGGATAGTACCTACGAGCAGTACTTC
CDR3aa: CASSRRQDSTYEQYF

abundance: NA
d_gene: NA
j_gene: TRBJ2-7
v_gene: TRBV30
CDR3nt: TGTGCCTGGAAGGGGCCCGGCAGCTCCTACGAGCAGTACTTC
CDR3aa: CAWKGPGSSYEQYF

abundance: NA
d_gene: NA
j_gene: TRBJ2-3
v_gene: TRBV5-1
CDR3nt: TGCGCCAGCGGCAATGGGCACACCACTTCAGCAGATACGCAGTATTTT
CDR3aa: CASGNGHTTSADTQYF

abundance: once
d_gene: TRBD1
j_gene: TRBJ1-2
v_gene: TRBV7-6
CDR3nt: TGTGCCAGCAGCTCCCAGACAGGGGGCTCTGGTGGCTACACCTTC
CDR3aa: CASSSQTGGSGGYTF

abundance: NA
d_gene: TRBD1
j_gene: TRBJ2-5
v_gene: TRBV5-1
CDR3nt: TGCGCCAGCAGCCCGGCCCCCGGGACAGGGTTCAGCGAGACCCAGTACTTC
CDR3aa: CASSPAPGTGFSETQYF

abundance: NA
d_gene: TRBD2
j_gene: TRBJ2-7
v_gene: TRBV10-3
CDR3nt: TGTGCCATCAGTCGCGGCGGGGGCTACGAGCAGTACTTC
CDR3aa: CAISRGGGYEQYF

abundance: NA
d_gene: TRBD2
j_gene: TRBJ2-1
v_gene: TRBV5-1
CDR3nt: TGCGCCAGCAGCCGGGCGGGGGATGAGCAGTTCTTC
CDR3aa: CASSRAGDEQFF

abundance: NA
d_gene: NA
j_gene: TRBJ2-4
v_gene: TRBV10-2
CDR3nt: TGCGCCAGCAGTGAGTCGACAATCCCTCAGTACTTC
CDR3aa: CASSESTIPQYF

abundance: NA
d_gene: TRBD2
j_gene: TRBJ2-1
v_gene: TRBV6-5
CDR3nt: TGTGCCAGCAATGGACTAGCGGGTGAAGAGCAGTTCTTC
CDR3aa: CASNGLAGEEQFF

abundance: once
d_gene: NA
j_gene: TRBJ2-2
v_gene: TRBV5-1
CDR3nt: TGCGCCAGCAGCCTAGAGGACAGATCGAACACCGGGGAGCTGTTTTTT
CDR3aa: CASSLEDRSNTGELFF

abundance: NA
d_gene: TRBD1
j_gene: TRBJ1-2
v_gene: TRBV28
CDR3nt: TGTGCCAGCAGTTCGCCGGGACAGGGAAGAGGAGGACATGGCTACACCTTC
CDR3aa: CASSSPGQGRGGHGYTF

abundance: NA
d_gene: TRBD2
j_gene: TRBJ2-3
v_gene: TRBV11-2
CDR3nt: TGTGCCTGTAGCCGGACTAGCGGGGGGAGAGATACGCAGTATTTT
CDR3aa: CACSRTSGGRDTQYF

abundance: NA
d_gene: NA
j_gene: TRBJ2-7
v_gene: TRBV6-5
CDR3nt: TGTGCCAGCAGAACAGCGGGCAGCTCCTACGAGCAGTACTTC
CDR3aa: CASRTAGSSYEQYF

abundance: once
d_gene: TRBD2
j_gene: TRBJ2-5
v_gene: TRBV7-2
CDR3nt: TGTGCCAGCAGCTTAGCGGGACTATTCCAAGAGACCCAGTACTTC
CDR3aa: CASSLAGLFQETQYF

abundance: NA
d_gene: NA
j_gene: TRBJ2-2
v_gene: TRBV7-9
CDR3nt: TGTGCCCTCGTGGGTCAGGGGATGGTGACCGGGGAGCTGTTTTTT
CDR3aa: CALVGQGMVTGELFF

abundance: NA
d_gene: NA
j_gene: TRBJ2-3
v_gene: TRBV28
CDR3nt: TGTGCCAGCACCTCGGACAGGGGAAACCTTATAGCTAGCGGGGGTGTCATCACAGATACGCAGTATTTT
CDR3aa: CASTSDRGNLIASGGVITDTQYF

abundance: NA
d_gene: TRBD1
j_gene: TRBJ1-5
v_gene: TRBV5-6
CDR3nt: TGTGCCAGCAGCCCCGGGACAGGGCTCAATCAGCCCCAGCATTTT
CDR3aa: CASSPGTGLNQPQHF

abundance: NA
d_gene: TRBD1
j_gene: TRBJ1-2
v_gene: TRBV4-3
CDR3nt: TGCGCCAGCAGCCAAAGCAGGCAGGGGGCGCGGGGCTACACCTTC
CDR3aa: CASSQSRQGARGYTF

abundance: NA
d_gene: NA
j_gene: TRBJ1-1
v_gene: TRBV30
CDR3nt: TGTGCCTGGAGTGGTCCGACTCTGAACACTGAAGCTTTCTTT
CDR3aa: CAWSGPTLNTEAFF

abundance: NA
d_gene: NA
j_gene: TRBJ2-2
v_gene: TRBV18
CDR3nt: TGTGCCAGCTCACCGGTAGGCGGCACCGGGGAGCTGTTTTTT
CDR3aa: CASSPVGGTGELFF

abundance: NA
d_gene: TRBD1
j_gene: TRBJ2-7
v_gene: TRBV13
CDR3nt: TGTGCCAGCAGCATAAGACAGGGTAGTACCTACGAGCAGTACTTC
CDR3aa: CASSIRQGSTYEQYF

abundance: NA
d_gene: TRBD2
j_gene: TRBJ2-1
v_gene: TRBV3-1/TRBV3-2
CDR3nt: TGTGCCAGCAGCCGACTGACTAGCGGGGGCAATGAGCAGTTCTTC
CDR3aa: CASSRLTSGGNEQFF

abundance: once
d_gene: NA
j_gene: TRBJ1-1
v_gene: TRBV10-3
CDR3nt: TGTGCCATCAGTGAGACAGGGTGGATTGGGGCTGAAGCTTTCTTT
CDR3aa: CAISETGWIGAEAFF

abundance: NA
d_gene: TRBD2
j_gene: TRBJ2-1
v_gene: TRBV6-2/TRBV6-3
CDR3nt: TGTGCCAGCAGTTACTACTCTAGCGGGAGTAATGAGCAGTTCTTC
CDR3aa: CASSYYSSGSNEQFF

abundance: NA
d_gene: NA
j_gene: TRBJ1-3
v_gene: TRBV4-1
CDR3nt: TGCGCCAGCAGCCAAGAGCCGGGAAGGCCTCCTTTTTCTGGAAACACCATATATTTT
CDR3aa: CASSQEPGRPPFSGNTIYF

abundance: NA
d_gene: NA
j_gene: TRBJ1-1
v_gene: TRBV9
CDR3nt: TGTGCCAGCAGCGTAGGTGGGGCCAGTGAAGCTTTCTTT
CDR3aa: CASSVGGASEAFF

abundance: NA
d_gene: TRBD1
j_gene: TRBJ2-5
v_gene: TRBV6-5
CDR3nt: TGTGCCAGCAGTCGACAGGGGAGACAAGAGACCCAGTACTTC
CDR3aa: CASSRQGRQETQYF

abundance: NA
d_gene: NA
j_gene: TRBJ1-1
v_gene: TRBV7-9
CDR3nt: TGTGCCAGCAGCGCGGGGACGGCAGAAGCTTTCTTT
CDR3aa: CASSAGTAEAFF

abundance: once
d_gene: NA
j_gene: TRBJ2-7
v_gene: TRBV20-1
CDR3nt: TGCAGTGCTAGTGACCGATTAGGGGGGGGCAACTACGAGCAGTACTTC
CDR3aa: CSASDRLGGGNYEQYF

abundance: NA
d_gene: TRBD1
j_gene: TRBJ1-1
v_gene: TRBV27
CDR3nt: TGTGCCAGCAAAGGCCGGGACAGGGCGAACACTGAAGCTTTCTTT
CDR3aa: CASKGRDRANTEAFF

abundance: once
d_gene: NA
j_gene: TRBJ2-3
v_gene: TRBV7-2
CDR3nt: TGTGCCAGCAGCCCAAATAAGCTTAGCACAGATACGCAGTATTTT
CDR3aa: CASSPNKLSTDTQYF

abundance: NA
d_gene: NA
j_gene: TRBJ1-3
v_gene: TRBV5-1
CDR3nt: TGCGCCAGCAGCCCGGGAGGCGGAAACACCATATATTTT
CDR3aa: CASSPGGGNTIYF

abundance: NA
d_gene: TRBD1
j_gene: TRBJ2-1
v_gene: TRBV5-1
CDR3nt: TGCGCCAGCAGCATCACCGGGACAGGGGGCAAGCAGTTCTTC
CDR3aa: CASSITGTGGKQFF

abundance: once
d_gene: TRBD1
j_gene: TRBJ2-5
v_gene: TRBV7-8
CDR3nt: TGTGCCAGCAGCTTATCACAGGGGGAAGAGACCCAGTACTTC
CDR3aa: CASSLSQGEETQYF

abundance: NA
d_gene: NA
j_gene: TRBJ1-4
v_gene: TRBV2
CDR3nt: TGTGCCAGCAGTGGCGAGGGCAGGGGCTCTTTAGCAACTAATGAAAAACTGTTTTTT
CDR3aa: CASSGEGRGSLATNEKLFF

abundance: NA
d_gene: NA
j_gene: TRBJ1-5
v_gene: TRBV28
CDR3nt: TGTGCCAGCATCCCAGGGTTAAGCAATCAGCCCCAGCATTTT
CDR3aa: CASIPGLSNQPQHF

abundance: NA
d_gene: NA
j_gene: TRBJ1-1
v_gene: TRBV5-1
CDR3nt: TGCGCCAGCAGCCAGCTTTCCGGGAGTTCTGAAGCTTTCTTT
CDR3aa: CASSQLSGSSEAFF

abundance: once
d_gene: TRBD1
j_gene: TRBJ1-3
v_gene: TRBV4-3
CDR3nt: TGCGCCAGCAGCCAAGGAACAGGGGGTGGAAACACCATATATTTT
CDR3aa: CASSQGTGGGNTIYF

abundance: NA
d_gene: TRBD1
j_gene: TRBJ1-6
v_gene: TRBV5-4
CDR3nt: TGTGCCAGCAGCTTCCGACAGGGCAATTCACCCCTCCACTTT
CDR3aa: CASSFRQGNSPLHF

abundance: NA
d_gene: NA
j_gene: TRBJ1-1
v_gene: TRBV6-5
CDR3nt: TGTGCCAGCAGTTACAAACCGGCCGGGGGGGTATCTGAAGCTTTCTTT
CDR3aa: CASSYKPAGGVSEAFF

abundance: NA
d_gene: TRBD1
j_gene: TRBJ2-2
v_gene: TRBV18
CDR3nt: TGTGCCAGCTCACCCCCGGACAGGGCTAGCACCGGGGAGCTGTTTTTT
CDR3aa: CASSPPDRASTGELFF

abundance: NA
d_gene: NA
j_gene: TRBJ1-2
v_gene: TRBV28
CDR3nt: TGTGCCAGCAGTAGGTCCAGGGTGAGGGGCTACACCTTC
CDR3aa: CASSRSRVRGYTF

abundance: once
d_gene: NA
j_gene: TRBJ1-2
v_gene: TRBV12-3/TRBV12-4
CDR3nt: TGTGCCAGCAGTTTGGACAGCTATGGCTACACCTTC
CDR3aa: CASSLDSYGYTF

abundance: NA
d_gene: TRBD1
j_gene: TRBJ2-6
v_gene: TRBV5-1
CDR3nt: TGCGCCAGCAGCGGGGACAGAATCGACAACTCTGGGGCCAACGTCCTGACTTTC
CDR3aa: CASSGDRIDNSGANVLTF

abundance: NA
d_gene: TRBD2
j_gene: TRBJ2-7
v_gene: TRBV5-1
CDR3nt: TGCGCCAGCAGTGACGGCGAGTCTAGCGGTGGCTACGAGCAGTACTTC
CDR3aa: CASSDGESSGGYEQYF

abundance: NA
d_gene: NA
j_gene: TRBJ1-6
v_gene: TRBV9
CDR3nt: TGTGCCAGCAGCGTAGCGGGACATAATAATTCACCCCTCCACTTT
CDR3aa: CASSVAGHNNSPLHF

abundance: NA
d_gene: TRBD1
j_gene: TRBJ1-4
v_gene: TRBV28
CDR3nt: TGTGCCAGCCGGGACAGGGGGACCTCAACTAATGAAAAACTGTTTTTT
CDR3aa: CASRDRGTSTNEKLFF